This T cell receptor beta chain was captured in a study of CD8+CD57+ T cells in acquired aplastic anemia. Study overall: Recorded DNA amounts for sorted CD4+ and CD8+ cells had an average of 3.2 ug. The average read count for CD4+ cells in healthy donors was 10 million to 12 million.

Genomic DNA acted as the template from which TCR beta VDJ combination and CDR3 sequence profiling were carried out. TCRdb re-called the reads with MiXCR, one entry per CDR3 protein. The profile shows hundreds of thousands of distinct CDR3 sequences, about two thirds of them singletons. This CDR3 contains 16 residues. V lost 3 bases and J 10 bases, leaving 24 bases between the germline ends. CDR1 and CDR2 (germline): SEHNR, FQNEAQ (reference sequence). In the case of this clonotype: The antigen remains undetermined.

The study's findings and limits: Patients had twenty-nine CD8+ CDR3 sequences in common with controls (the shared set). Statistical testing detected no significant gap in CD8+ Simpson's diversity between patients and controls.

This receptor was identified in a human donor in good health, serving as a control. The sequenced sample was sorted CD4+, CD8+, or CD8+CD57+ T cells (not recorded which) from PBMCs. The chain carries TRBV7-9 and TRBJ1-2; unclear D gene. The CDR3 nucleotides are TGTGCCAGCAGCTTCGAGGGATTGAGTTCACCCCTCCACTACACCTTC. Translation gives CASSFEGLSSPLHYTF.